The T cell receptor (beta chain) described here comes from a study of CD8+CD57+ T cells in acquired aplastic anemia. CDR1 SGDLS and CDR2 YYNGEE come from the germline V gene. The CDR3 is 15 amino acids. Trimming stripped 2 bases from V and 3 bases from J, with 15 bases between. This clonotype was counted a few times. Its antigen is still unknown. Regarding the study as a whole: Patients had twenty-nine CD8+ CDR3 sequences in common with controls (the shared set).

The template used for profiling TCR beta VDJ and CDR3 was genomic DNA. TCRdb processed the reads anew with MiXCR; each CDR3 protein has one entry. This table has some 180,000 distinct CDR3 sequences, around 45% appearing once. This chain connects TRBV9 to TRBJ2-7, with a tentative D call TRBD2 (6 bases). The specimen was sorted CD4+, CD8+, or CD8+CD57+ T cells (not recorded which) from PBMCs. The receptor comes from a human donor in good health. CDR3 protein: CASSVFAGTNYEQYF. DNA of the CDR3: TGTGCCAGCAGCGTTTTTGCGGGGACGAACTACGAGCAGTACTTC.